These T cell receptor beta chains were read from a single sample in a study of T cell clones after liver transplantation. Measured with immunoSEQ multiplex PCR; TCRdb has only the in-frame clones, and not every one. Here the sample spans about 120,000 clones, 75% to 95% being singletons. Source: CD4+ T cells from blood, taken 12 months after liver transplant. These receptors all stem from a human patient who received a liver transplant. Among the T cells, some may be from the graft donor. Each CDR3 is given with its conserved first and last residue. A D gene is named only where the DNA matches it firmly. Some rows mark clone size as missing; the rest say once, few, many or name a class of expanded clone.

d_gene,v_gene,j_gene,abundance,CDR3nt,CDR3aa
TRBD2,TRBV29-1,TRBJ2-7,.,TGCAGCGTCCTGCGACTAGCGGGAGCTGACGAGCAGTACTTC,CSVLRLAGADEQYF
TRBD2,TRBV27,TRBJ2-1,once,TGTGCCAGCAGTCCCCGGCTAGCGGAGTACAATGAGCAGTTCTTC,CASSPRLAEYNEQFF
.,TRBV10-3,TRBJ2-1,.,TGTGCCATCAGTGATCCTTCCGGGCTGGTCCTCAATGAGCAGTTCTTC,CAISDPSGLVLNEQFF
TRBD1,TRBV7-9,TRBJ2-7,.,TGTGCCAGCAGCGGAAGGACAGGCCCTTACGAGCAGTACTTC,CASSGRTGPYEQYF
TRBD2,TRBV15,TRBJ2-3,.,TGTGCCACCAGCCAATCGGGGGGGGCAGATACGCAGTATTTT,CATSQSGGADTQYF
.,TRBV11-3,TRBJ2-5,.,TGTGCCAGCAGCTTAGATCGAACTAGTGGAGAGACCCAGTACTTC,CASSLDRTSGETQYF
.,TRBV27,TRBJ1-3,once,TGTGCCAGCAGTTACACAGGATTCTCTGGAAACACCATATATTTT,CASSYTGFSGNTIYF
TRBD2,TRBV30,TRBJ2-1,.,TGTGCCTGGGGTTACCTAGCGGGAGCCTACAATGAGCAGTTCTTC,CAWGYLAGAYNEQFF
.,TRBV2,TRBJ1-3,once,TGTGCCAGCAGTGGGGGACCTTTCTCTGGAAACACCATATATTTT,CASSGGPFSGNTIYF
TRBD2,TRBV5-1,TRBJ2-2,.,TGCGCCAGCAGCTTGGCCCCGCTAGCGGGGAACACCGGGGAGCTGTTTTTT,CASSLAPLAGNTGELFF
.,TRBV4-2,TRBJ1-1,.,TGTGCCAGCAGTCGGGACACTATGAACACTGAAGCTTTCTTT,CASSRDTMNTEAFF
.,TRBV5-5,TRBJ2-7,.,TGTGCCAGCAGCTCCGGGGACCCTGGTAACGAGCAGTACTTC,CASSSGDPGNEQYF
.,TRBV28,TRBJ1-2,.,TGTGCCAGCAGTTTAGGGGCCGTCTATGGCTACACCTTC,CASSLGAVYGYTF
.,TRBV19,TRBJ1-5,.,TGTGCCAGTAGAAATAATCAGGGAGAGGGGCAGCCCCAGCATTTT,CASRNNQGEGQPQHF
.,TRBV18,TRBJ2-6,.,TGTGCCAGCTCACCACGGGCAGCCTCTGGGGCCAACGTCCTGACTTTC,CASSPRAASGANVLTF
.,TRBV19,TRBJ1-1,.,TGTGCCAGTAGTATAGGGGGGAACACTGAAGCTTTCTTT,CASSIGGNTEAFF
.,TRBV29-1,TRBJ2-7,once,TGCAGCGGAGGATTTTCCTACGAGCAGTACTTC,CSGGFSYEQYF
.,TRBV21-1,TRBJ1-2,once,TGTGCCAGCAGCCCGACTGGGACAGGGAAGGATGGCTACACCTTC,CASSPTGTGKDGYTF
.,TRBV27,TRBJ2-4,.,TGTGCCAGCAGGGCTCTACAGGGCACCAGAAACATTCAGTACTTC,CASRALQGTRNIQYF
.,TRBV5-1,TRBJ1-2,few,TGCGCCAGCAGCTTAGGACAGTCAGTCCTAGAGGGCTACACCTTC,CASSLGQSVLEGYTF
.,TRBV18,TRBJ2-6,.,TGTGCCAGTTCAACAACACGGATGCCGGTTACTGGGGCCAACGTCCTGACTTTC,CASSTTRMPVTGANVLTF
.,TRBV19,TRBJ2-7,.,TGTGCCAGTAGTAGGACACGAACCTACGAGCAGTACTTC,CASSRTRTYEQYF